One and the same sample provided the 4 T cell receptor beta chains below, sequenced in a study of blood T cells in healthy people across ages. The use of a sample-barcoded 5' primer and a J-beta primer mix characterized a second PCR of roughly 6 to 12 cycles. TCRdb re-derived calls from the 5' RACE reads in MiXCR, one entry per CDR3 protein. The sample lists about 830,000 distinct CDR3 sequences; 55% to 65% were seen once. Sequencing was carried out using blood. These receptors were collected from a man aged 30-40 years in good health.

The chain couples TRBV7-8 to TRBJ2-1; D possibly matches TRBD1 or TRBD2 (6 bases each). This CDR3 has 15 amino acids. Germline V gene lookup returns CDR1 SGHVS and CDR2 FQNEAQ. V was clipped by 2 bases and J by 6 bases, with 14 bases between them. Here the CDR3 DNA reads TGTGCCAGCAGCTTATATTTACAGGGAGGCAATGAGCAGTTCTTC. This codes for CASSLYLQGGNEQFF.

This clonotype was counted a single time. V is TRBV25-1 and J is TRBJ2-3; D is uncertain. CDR3 size: 15 residues. Trimming removed 7 bases at V and 0 bases at J, with 14 bases between. CDR1 and CDR2 from the germline V gene are MGHDK and SYGVNS. The CDR3 nucleotides are TGTGCCAGCAACTCTGACCCCCCTAGCACAGATACGCAGTATTTT. Its protein is CASNSDPPSTDTQYF.

The chain carries TRBV6-5 and TRBJ2-1, with D possibly being TRBD1 (6 bases). This CDR3 has 19 residues. Germline loops: CDR1 MNHEY, CDR2 SVGAGI. V was shortened by 2 bases and J by 4 bases, with 24 bases between the two germline ends. CDR3 residues: CASSYGRRSWTATYNEQFF. In DNA, the CDR3 is TGTGCCAGCAGTTACGGCCGGAGATCATGGACAGCAACTTACAATGAGCAGTTCTTC.

V gene TRBV6-5 combines with J gene TRBJ1-5; D is uncertain. Germline values: CDR1 MNHEY, CDR2 SVGAGI. With 8 bases removed from V and 3 bases from J, the gap between germline ends came to 5 bases. This CDR3 spans 11 amino acids. CDR3 bases: TGTGCCAGCGGACTCAATCAGCCCCAGCATTTT. Residues: CASGLNQPQHF.